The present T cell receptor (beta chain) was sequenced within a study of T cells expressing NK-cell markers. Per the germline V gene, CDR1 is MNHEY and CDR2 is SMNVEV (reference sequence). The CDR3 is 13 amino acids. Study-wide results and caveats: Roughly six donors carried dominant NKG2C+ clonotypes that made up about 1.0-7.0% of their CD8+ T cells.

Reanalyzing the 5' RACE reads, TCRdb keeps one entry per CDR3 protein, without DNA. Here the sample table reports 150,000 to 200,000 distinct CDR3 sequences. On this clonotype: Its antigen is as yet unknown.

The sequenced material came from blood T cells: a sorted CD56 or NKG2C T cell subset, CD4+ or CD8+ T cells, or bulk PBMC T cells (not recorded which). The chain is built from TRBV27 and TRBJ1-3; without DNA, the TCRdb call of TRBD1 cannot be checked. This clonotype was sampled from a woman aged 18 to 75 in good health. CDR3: CASSLGQGNTIYF.